One and the same sample provided the 8 T cell receptor beta chains below, sequenced in a study of T cell responses to AZD1222 COVID-19 vaccine. Assay: immunoSEQ multiplex PCR; the TCRdb copy retains only in-frame clones and omits some. The data show roughly 80,000 clones, 90% seen once. The specimen comprised peripheral blood, sampled 28 days after the second AZD1222 dose. These receptors originate from an adult who received the AZD1222 COVID-19 vaccine.

V is TRBV9 and J is TRBJ1-1, with a possible D match to TRBD1 (5 bases). From germline, CDR1 is SGDLS and CDR2 YYNGEE. The CDR3 loop spans 14 amino acids. The ends were cut back, 1 base at V and 1 base at J, with 8 bases in the middle. The DNA for the CDR3 is TGTGCCAGCAGCGTACAGGGTCAGAACACTGAAGCTTTCTTT. Protein product: CASSVQGQNTEAFF.

The chain is built from TRBV14 and TRBJ1-1; maybe TRBD1 (5 bases). The germline V gene has CDR1 SGHDN and CDR2 FVKESK. The V end was cut by 0 bases, the J end by 6 bases, with 14 bases between. The CDR3 contains 15 residues. As DNA, the CDR3 is TGTGCCAGCAGCCAAGAATTGGGGGTTCGCCCTGAAGCTTTCTTT. It yields the protein CASSQELGVRPEAFF.

This chain connects TRBV7-2 to TRBJ1-3, with D uncertain. Germline lookup yields CDR1 SGHTA and CDR2 FQGNSA. The CDR3 runs to 15 residues. V was trimmed by 3 bases and J by 1 base, leaving 10 bases between them. CDR3 nucleotides: TGTGCCAGCAGCTTGACGCCAGGTTCTGGAAACACCATATATTTT. This translates into CASSLTPGSGNTIYF.

This sequence joins TRBV10-3 and TRBJ1-1; possibly TRBD1 for D (6 bases). CDR1 is ENHRY, CDR2 SYGVKD, per germline. The CDR3 sequence is 12 residues long. Trimming stripped 7 bases from V and 5 bases from J, with 11 bases between. The CDR3 coding sequence is TGTGCCATCATCACAGGGAAAACTGAAGCTTTCTTT. As protein: CAIITGKTEAFF.

This chain links TRBV5-1 with TRBJ1-1; no clear D gene. This CDR3 has 15 amino acids. The V end lost 1 base, the J end lost 1 base, and 11 bases lay between the germline ends. CDR1 and CDR2 (germline): SGHRS, YFSETQ. The CDR3 sequence: CASSLFEGSNTEAFF. CDR3 nucleotides: TGCGCCAGCAGCTTGTTTGAGGGTTCGAACACTGAAGCTTTCTTT. Using reference TRBV5-1 and TRBJ1-1 for the parts outside the CDR3, the full variable domain is KAGVTQTPRYLIKTRGQQVTLSCSPISGHRSVSWYQQTPGQGLQFLFEYFSETQRNKGNFPGRFSGRQFSNSRSEMNVSTLELGDSALYLCASSLFEGSNTEAFFGQGTRLTVV.

This clone was counted between two and nine times. J is TRBJ1-2 and V is TRBV6-5; D unclear. V lost 8 bases, J lost 9 bases, and 19 bases lay in between. This CDR3 has 13 residues. Germline V gives CDR1 MNHEY, CDR2 SVGAGI. The CDR3 sequence is CASAITVGRSYTF. CDR3 sequence (DNA): TGTGCCAGCGCTATCACCGTGGGTCGGAGCTACACCTTC.

The sample holds a few counts of this clone. The rearrangement links TRBV30 to TRBJ1-5; 8 bases align to TRBD1. This CDR3 is built from 12 residues. CDR1 is GTSNPN and CDR2 is SVGIG in the germline V gene (reference sequence). The V and J ends lost 5 bases and 8 bases, in that order; junction bases with no gene match: 5. CDR3 coding DNA: TGTGCCTGGGGACAGGGCTGGAAGCCCCAGCATTTT. Protein product: CAWGQGWKPQHF.

V gene TRBV5-3 combines with J gene TRBJ1-6; D is ambiguous. TRBV5-3 belongs to the ORF category, with a function that is uncertain. Trimming took 0 bases from V and 9 from J, leaving 13 bases between them. The CDR3 loop spans 15 amino acids. The CDR3 nucleotides are TGTGCCAGAAGCTTGGCCCCCAGGACCAGTTCACCCCTCCACTTT. Translation gives CARSLAPRTSSPLHF.